The present TCR beta chain was sequenced within a study of early T cells in non-severe SARS-CoV-2 infection. Study-wide points: Anti-spike CD8 specificities were favored by VDJdb matching, whose results missed private and CD4 specificities.

Per the germline V gene, CDR1 is MDHEN and CDR2 is SYDVKM. V was clipped by 5 bases and J by 6 bases, with 12 bases between them. CDR3 length equals 13 residues. Individual cDNA molecules carried attached unique molecular identifiers. TCRdb re-called the 5' RACE reads with MiXCR, one entry per CDR3 protein. This table holds about 83,000 distinct CDR3 sequences, over 9.5% found once. This clonotype was observed a handful of times. What it binds is unknown. The clonotype originates from an adult who was a healthcare worker with PCR-confirmed SARS-CoV-2 infection or an uninfected control (not recorded which). This sequence joins TRBV28 and TRBJ2-3; the D gene could be TRBD1 or TRBD2 (5 bases each). The specimen was whole blood, collected at baseline. The CDR3 nucleotides read TGTGCCAGCAGTCGGGACCCCGGGGATACGCAGTATTTT. Its translation is CASSRDPGDTQYF.